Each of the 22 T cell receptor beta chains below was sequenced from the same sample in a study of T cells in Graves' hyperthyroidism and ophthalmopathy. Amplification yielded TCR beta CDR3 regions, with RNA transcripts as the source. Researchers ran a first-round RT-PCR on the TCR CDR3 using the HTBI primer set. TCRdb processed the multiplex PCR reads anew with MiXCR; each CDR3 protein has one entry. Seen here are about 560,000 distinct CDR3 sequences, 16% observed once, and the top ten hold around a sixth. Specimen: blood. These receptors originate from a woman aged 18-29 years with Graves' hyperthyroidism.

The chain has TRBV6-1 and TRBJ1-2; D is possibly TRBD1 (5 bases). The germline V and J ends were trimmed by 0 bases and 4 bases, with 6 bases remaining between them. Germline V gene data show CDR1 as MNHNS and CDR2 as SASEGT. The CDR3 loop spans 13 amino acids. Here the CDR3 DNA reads TGTGCCAGCAGTGAAGCTAGGGGCTATGGCTACACCTTC. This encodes CASSEARGYGYTF.

The DNA of the CDR3 is TGCAGTGCCCTCTCGCCAGAAAGGAGCTACGAGCAGTACTTC. Its protein is CSALSPERSYEQYF. V and J are TRBV20-1 and TRBJ2-7, with D uncertain. Trimming stripped 6 bases from V and 3 bases from J, with 18 bases between. The CDR3 sequence is 14 residues long. Germline CDR1 reads DFQATT; CDR2 reads SNEGSKA (reference sequence).

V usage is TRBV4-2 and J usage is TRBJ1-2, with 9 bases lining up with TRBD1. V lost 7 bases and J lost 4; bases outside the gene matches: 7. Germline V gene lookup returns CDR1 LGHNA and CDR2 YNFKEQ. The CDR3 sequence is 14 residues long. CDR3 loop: CASTSGTGLYGYTF. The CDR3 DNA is TGTGCCAGCACCTCCGGGACAGGGCTCTATGGCTACACCTTC.

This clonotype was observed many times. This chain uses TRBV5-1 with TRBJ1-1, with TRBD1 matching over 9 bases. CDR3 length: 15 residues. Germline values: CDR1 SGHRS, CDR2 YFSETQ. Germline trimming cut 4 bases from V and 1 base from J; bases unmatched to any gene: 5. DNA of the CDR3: TGCGCCAGCAGCATAAGGACAGGGGAGAACACTGAAGCTTTCTTT. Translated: CASSIRTGENTEAFF.

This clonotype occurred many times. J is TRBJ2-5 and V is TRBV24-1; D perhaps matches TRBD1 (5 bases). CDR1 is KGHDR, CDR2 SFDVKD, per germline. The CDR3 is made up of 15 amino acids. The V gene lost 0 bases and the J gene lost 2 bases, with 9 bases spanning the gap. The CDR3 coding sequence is TGTGCCACCAGTGATTTGCGGGCAGGGCAAGAGACCCAGTACTTC. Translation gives CATSDLRAGQETQYF.

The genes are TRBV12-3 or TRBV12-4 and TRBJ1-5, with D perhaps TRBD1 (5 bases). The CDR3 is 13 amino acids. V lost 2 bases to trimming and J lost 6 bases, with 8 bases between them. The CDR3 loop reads CASSLRDRQPQHF. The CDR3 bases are TGTGCCAGCAGTTTAAGGGACCGTCAGCCCCAGCATTTT.

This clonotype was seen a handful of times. Here the CDR3 DNA reads TGTGCCAGCAGGCCTACTAGCGGGAGGGCCTACGAGCAGTACTTC. Its translation: CASRPTSGRAYEQYF. The chain carries TRBV6-2 or TRBV6-3 and TRBJ2-7; 13 nucleotides match TRBD2. Germline loops: CDR1 MNHEY, CDR2 SVGEGT. J lost 2 bases, V lost 6 bases, and 4 bases had no gene match. The CDR3 has 15 amino acids.

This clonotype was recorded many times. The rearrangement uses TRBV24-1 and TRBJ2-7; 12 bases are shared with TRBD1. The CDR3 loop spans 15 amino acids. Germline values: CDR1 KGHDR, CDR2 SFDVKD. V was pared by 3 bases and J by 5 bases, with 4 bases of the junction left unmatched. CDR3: CATSDPGQGANEQYF. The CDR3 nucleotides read TGTGCCACCAGTGATCCGGGACAGGGGGCCAACGAGCAGTACTTC.

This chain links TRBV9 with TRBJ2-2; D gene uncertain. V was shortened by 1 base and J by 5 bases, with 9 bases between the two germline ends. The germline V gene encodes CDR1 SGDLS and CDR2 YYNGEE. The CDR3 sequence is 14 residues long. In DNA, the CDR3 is TGTGCCAGCAGCGTAAACGGTTTTACCGGGGAGCTGTTTTTT. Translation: CASSVNGFTGELFF. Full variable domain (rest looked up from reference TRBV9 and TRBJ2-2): DSGVTQTPKHLITATGQRVTLRCSPRSGDLSVYWYQQSLDQGLQFLIQYYNGEERAKGNILERFSAQQFPDLHSELNLSSLELGDSALYFCASSVNGFTGELFFGEGSRLTVL.

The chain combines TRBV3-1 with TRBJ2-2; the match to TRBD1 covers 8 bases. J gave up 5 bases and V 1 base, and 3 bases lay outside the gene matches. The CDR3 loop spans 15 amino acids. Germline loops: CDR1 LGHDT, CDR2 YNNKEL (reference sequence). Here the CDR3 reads CASSQGDRQTGELFF. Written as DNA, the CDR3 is TGTGCCAGCAGCCAAGGGGACAGGCAAACCGGGGAGCTGTTTTTT. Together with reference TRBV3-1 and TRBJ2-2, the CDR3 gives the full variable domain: DTAVSQTPKYLVTQMGNDKSIKCEQNLGHDTMYWYKQDSKKFLKIMFSYNNKELIINETVPNRFSPKSPDKAHLNLHINSLELGDSAVYFCASSQGDRQTGELFFGEGSRLTVL.

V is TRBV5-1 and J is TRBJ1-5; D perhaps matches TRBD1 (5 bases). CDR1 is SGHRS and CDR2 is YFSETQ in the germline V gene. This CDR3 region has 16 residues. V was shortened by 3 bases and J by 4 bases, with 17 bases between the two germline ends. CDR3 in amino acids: CASSSSREKGNQPQHF. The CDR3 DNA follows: TGCGCCAGCAGCTCTTCCAGGGAGAAGGGAAATCAGCCCCAGCATTTT. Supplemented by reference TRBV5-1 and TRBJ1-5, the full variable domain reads KAGVTQTPRYLIKTRGQQVTLSCSPISGHRSVSWYQQTPGQGLQFLFEYFSETQRNKGNFPGRFSGRQFSNSRSEMNVSTLELGDSALYLCASSSSREKGNQPQHFGDGTRLSIL.

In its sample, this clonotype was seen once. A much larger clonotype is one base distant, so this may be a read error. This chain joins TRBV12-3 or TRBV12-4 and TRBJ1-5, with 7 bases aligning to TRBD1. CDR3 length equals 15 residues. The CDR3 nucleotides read TGTGCCGGCAGGCCGACAGGGTTAGGTAATCAGCCCCAGCATTTT. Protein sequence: CAGRPTGLGNQPQHF.

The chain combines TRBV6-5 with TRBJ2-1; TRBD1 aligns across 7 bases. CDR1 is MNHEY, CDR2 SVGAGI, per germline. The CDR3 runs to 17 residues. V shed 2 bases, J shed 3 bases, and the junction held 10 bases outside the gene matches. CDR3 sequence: CASSYRIQGENYNEQFF. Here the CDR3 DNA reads TGTGCCAGCAGTTACCGAATTCAGGGGGAGAACTACAATGAGCAGTTCTTC.

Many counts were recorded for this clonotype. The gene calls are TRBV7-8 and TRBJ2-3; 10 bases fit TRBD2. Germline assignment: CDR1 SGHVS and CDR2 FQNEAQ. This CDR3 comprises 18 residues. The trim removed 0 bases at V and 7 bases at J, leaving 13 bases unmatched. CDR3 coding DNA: TGTGCCAGCAGCTTAGCGCGTCGAGCGGGGGGGAACCAATATACGCAGTATTTT. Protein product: CASSLARRAGGNQYTQYF. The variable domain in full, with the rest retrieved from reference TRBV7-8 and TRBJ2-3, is GAGVSQSPRYKVAKRGQDVALRCDPISGHVSLFWYQQALGQGPEFLTYFQNEAQLDKSGLPSDRFFAERPEGSVSTLKIQRTQQEDSAVYLCASSLARRAGGNQYTQYFGPGTRLTVL.

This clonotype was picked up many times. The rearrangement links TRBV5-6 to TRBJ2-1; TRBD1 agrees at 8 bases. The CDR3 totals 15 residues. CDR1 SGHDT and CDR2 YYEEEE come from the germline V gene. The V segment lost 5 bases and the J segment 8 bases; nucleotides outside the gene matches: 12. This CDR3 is CASSSRTGNTHEQFF. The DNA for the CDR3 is TGTGCCAGCAGTTCCCGGACAGGGAATACGCATGAGCAGTTCTTC.

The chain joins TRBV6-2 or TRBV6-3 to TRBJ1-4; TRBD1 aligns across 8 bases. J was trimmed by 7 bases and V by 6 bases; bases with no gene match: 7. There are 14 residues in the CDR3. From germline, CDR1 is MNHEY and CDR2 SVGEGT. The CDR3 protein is CASRSTGGSEKLFF. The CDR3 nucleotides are TGTGCCAGCAGGTCAACAGGGGGGAGTGAAAAACTGTTTTTT.

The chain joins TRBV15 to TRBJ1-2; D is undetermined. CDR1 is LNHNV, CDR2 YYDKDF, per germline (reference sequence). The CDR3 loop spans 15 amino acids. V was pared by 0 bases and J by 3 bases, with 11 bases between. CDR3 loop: CATSRDSVGDYGYTF. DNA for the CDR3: TGTGCCACCAGCAGAGATAGTGTTGGGGACTATGGCTACACCTTC.

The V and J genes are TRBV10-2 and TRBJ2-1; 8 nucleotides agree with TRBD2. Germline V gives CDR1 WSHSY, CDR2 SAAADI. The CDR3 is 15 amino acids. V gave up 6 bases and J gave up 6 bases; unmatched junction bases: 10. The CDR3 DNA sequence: TGCGCCAGCAGGCGAGGAGTAGCGGGACTCAATGAGCAGTTCTTC. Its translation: CASRRGVAGLNEQFF.

CDR3 DNA sequence: TGTGCCAGTAGTATCCCGGGACAGATACATCAGCCCCAGCATTTT. The encoded protein is CASSIPGQIHQPQHF. The chain combines TRBV19 with TRBJ1-5, with 7 bases that match TRBD1. Trimming at V came to 3 bases and at J to 5 bases, leaving 7 bases not matched to a gene. This CDR3 region has 15 residues. Germline loops: CDR1 LNHDA, CDR2 SQIVND (reference sequence).

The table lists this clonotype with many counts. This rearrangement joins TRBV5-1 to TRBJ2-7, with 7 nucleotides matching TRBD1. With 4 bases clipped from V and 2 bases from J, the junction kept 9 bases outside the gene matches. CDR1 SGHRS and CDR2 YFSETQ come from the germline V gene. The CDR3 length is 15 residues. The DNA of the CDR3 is TGCGCCAGCAGCCTCAGGGGGACAAGTACCTACGAGCAGTACTTC. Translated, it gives CASSLRGTSTYEQYF. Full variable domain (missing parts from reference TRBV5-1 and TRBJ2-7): KAGVTQTPRYLIKTRGQQVTLSCSPISGHRSVSWYQQTPGQGLQFLFEYFSETQRNKGNFPGRFSGRQFSNSRSEMNVSTLELGDSALYLCASSLRGTSTYEQYFGPGTRLTVT.

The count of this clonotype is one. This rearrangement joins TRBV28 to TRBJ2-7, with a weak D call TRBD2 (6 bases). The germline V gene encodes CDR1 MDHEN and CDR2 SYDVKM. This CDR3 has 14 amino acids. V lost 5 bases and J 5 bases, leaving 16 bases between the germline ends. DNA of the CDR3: TGTGCCAGCAGTGCTTTGGTTTCGGGGGACGAGCAGTACTTC. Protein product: CASSALVSGDEQYF. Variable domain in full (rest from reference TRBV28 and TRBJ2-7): DVKVTQSSRYLVKRTGEKVFLECVQDMDHENMFWYRQDPGLGLRLIYFSYDVKMKEKGDIPEGYSVSREKKERFSLILESASTNQTSMYLCASSALVSGDEQYFGPGTRLTVT.

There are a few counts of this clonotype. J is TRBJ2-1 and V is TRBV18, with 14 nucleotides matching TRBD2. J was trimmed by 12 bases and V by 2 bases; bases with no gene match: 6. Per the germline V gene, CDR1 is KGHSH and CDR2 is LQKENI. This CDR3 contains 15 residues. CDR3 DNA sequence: TGTGCCAGCTCACCAGGGACTAGCGGGGGAAGGGGGCAGTTCTTC. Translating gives CASSPGTSGGRGQFF.